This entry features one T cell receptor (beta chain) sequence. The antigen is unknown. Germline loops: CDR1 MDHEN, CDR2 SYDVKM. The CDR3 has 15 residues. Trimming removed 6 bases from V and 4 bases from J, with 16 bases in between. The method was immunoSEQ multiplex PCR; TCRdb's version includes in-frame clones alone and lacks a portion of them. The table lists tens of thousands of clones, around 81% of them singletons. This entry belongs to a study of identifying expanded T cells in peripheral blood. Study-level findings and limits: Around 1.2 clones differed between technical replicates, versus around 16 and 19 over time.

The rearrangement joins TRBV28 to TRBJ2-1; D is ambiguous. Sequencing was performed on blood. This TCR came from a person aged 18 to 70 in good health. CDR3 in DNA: TGTGCCAGCAGCCAAGCGCTAGGCGCGTACAATGAGCAGTTCTTC. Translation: CASSQALGAYNEQFF.